This T cell receptor (beta chain) was found in a study of blood T cell repertoires in COVID-19. Study as a whole: Samples taken during acute and convalescent COVID-19 were collected in the United States, Italy and Spain.

Generated by immunoSEQ multiplex PCR, the TCRdb table keeps only in-frame clones and is missing some. The sample includes 70,000 to 90,000 clones, 86% of them seen just once. The CDR3 runs to 17 residues. Per germline, CDR1 SNHLY and CDR2 FYNNEI. Trimming left V 6 bases short and J 0 bases short, with 20 bases between. This TCR derives from a man in his sixties with acute or convalescent COVID-19. This chain connects TRBV2 to TRBJ1-1; D gene ambiguous. Sequencing was done on a sample of peripheral blood. The CDR3 reads CASRRLADGYMNTEAFF. The DNA for the CDR3 is TGTGCCAGCAGAAGACTTGCTGACGGGTACATGAACACTGAAGCTTTCTTT.